This T cell receptor (beta chain) was sequenced for a study of T cell repertoires in cytomegalovirus infection. As for the study in general: CMV epitopes used comprised recently identified HLA-C-restricted ones and well-studied HLA-B-restricted ones. CMV infection together with matching HLA type was indicated by public TCR beta signatures. Notes on the study in general: There were HLA-C-restricted CMV-specific TCR beta clonotypes dominating the ex vivo response.

TCRdb processed the reads anew with MiXCR; each CDR3 protein has one entry. In the table there are nearly 700,000 distinct CDR3 sequences, about 30% of which are singletons. This clonotype was seen more than once but under ten times. Its antigen is not identified. The germline gives CDR1 SNHLY, CDR2 FYNNEI. The CDR3 is 15 residues long. The ends were cut back, 1 base at V and 2 bases at J, with 11 bases in the middle. The input for sequencing was cultured PBMCs, taken from culture after CMV antigen stimulation. The V call is TRBV2, the J call TRBJ1-2, with unresolved D. The clonotype originates from a human donor in good health (CMV status not recorded). Some clones in this sample may be carry-over from other donors' samples. CDR3 region: CASSEDDGRNYGYTF. The CDR3 DNA reads TGTGCCAGCAGTGAAGACGACGGAAGAAACTATGGCTACACCTTC.